This T cell receptor (beta chain) appears in the sequencing data of a study of blood T cell repertoires in COVID-19. The method was immunoSEQ multiplex PCR; TCRdb's version includes in-frame clones alone and lacks a portion of them. The data show some 270,000 clones, with around 88% seen just once and around 6% held by the top ten. The CDR3 sequence is 15 residues long. CDR1 is MNHEY and CDR2 is SVGEGT in the germline V gene. V lost 5 bases and J 6 bases, leaving 16 bases between the germline ends. V and J are TRBV6-2 or TRBV6-3 and TRBJ2-2, with D tentatively TRBD2 (5 bases). This receptor was obtained from a woman older than 75 with COVID-19, enrolled during active disease. The material sequenced was peripheral blood. The CDR3 loop is CASSRPGLSAGELFF. The CDR3 nucleotides read TGTGCCAGCAGTCGACCCGGACTGTCTGCCGGGGAGCTGTTTTTT.